The entry below describes one TCR beta chain. The data belong to a study of blood T cell repertoires in COVID-19. Trimming removed 3 bases from V and 3 bases from J, with 10 bases in between. The CDR3 contains 13 residues. Germline values: CDR1 SGHDT, CDR2 YYEEEE. Sequenced by immunoSEQ multiplex PCR; TCRdb stores in-frame clones only, minus some. This table has some 130,000 clones, approximately 84% appearing once. V usage is TRBV5-6 and J usage is TRBJ2-7, with a possible D match to TRBD1 (6 bases). This receptor was taken from an older man with acute or convalescent COVID-19. The sample taken for sequencing was peripheral blood. CDR3 protein: CASSYGTNYEQYF. CDR3 nucleotide sequence: TGTGCCAGCAGCTATGGGACAAACTACGAGCAGTACTTC.